This T cell receptor (beta chain) was identified during a study of blood T cell repertoires in COVID-19. Overall study context: Whether acute or convalescent, the COVID-19 samples came from the United States, Italy and Spain.

Profiled with immunoSEQ multiplex PCR; TCRdb holds only in-frame clones, not every one. The table lists approximately 670,000 clones, approximately 90% of them singletons, with about 0.26% in the top ten. Germline V gene lookup returns CDR1 KGHSH and CDR2 LQKENI. The J segment lost 6 bases and the V segment lost 0 bases, leaving 11 bases of the junction unmatched. The CDR3 sequence is 18 residues long. The sample comprised peripheral blood. The V gene is TRBV18, the J gene TRBJ2-2; 9 nucleotides align to TRBD1. This clonotype originated in a young woman with acute or convalescent COVID-19. CDR3 loop: CASSPPLGGTGIPGELFF. In DNA, the CDR3 is TGTGCCAGCTCACCACCATTAGGAGGGACAGGGATCCCCGGGGAGCTGTTTTTT.